Shown below are 28 T cell receptor beta chains from a single sample sequenced in a study of cytomegalovirus exposure and HLA in healthy donors. Clones were read by immunoSEQ multiplex PCR, and TCRdb kept only the in-frame ones, dropping some. The table lists around 240,000 clones, around 90% of them singletons. Sequenced sample: PBMCs. The receptors come from a woman aged 18-29 years in good health and CMV-seronegative.

The chain uses TRBV27 and TRBJ1-1; 7 bases align to TRBD1. This CDR3 region has 14 residues. CDR1 is MNHEY, CDR2 SMNVEV, per germline (reference sequence). With 6 bases clipped from V and 2 bases from J, the junction kept 6 bases outside the gene matches. The CDR3 DNA follows: TGTGCCAGCAGAAGGGGGCAGGGAAACACTGAAGCTTTCTTT. This encodes CASRRGQGNTEAFF.

This chain uses TRBV7-3 with TRBJ1-2, with a tentative D call TRBD1 (5 bases). V was shortened by 8 bases and J by 4 bases, with 20 bases between the two germline ends. Germline values: CDR1 SGHTA, CDR2 FQGTGA. This CDR3 comprises 15 residues. CDR3: CASYSGLGHLYGYTF. In DNA form, the CDR3 reads TGTGCCAGCTACTCTGGGTTAGGACACCTCTATGGCTACACCTTC.

This sequence joins TRBV7-9 and TRBJ1-2; unclear D gene. Germline CDR1 reads SEHNR; CDR2 reads FQNEAQ (reference sequence). This CDR3 has 14 amino acids. V lost 1 base to trimming and J lost 2 bases, with 8 bases between them. The CDR3 is CASSLVSRNYGYTF. DNA for the CDR3: TGTGCCAGCAGCTTAGTTTCCAGGAACTATGGCTACACCTTC. The full variable domain, rest sourced from reference TRBV7-9 and TRBJ1-2, is DTGVSQNPRHKITKRGQNVTFRCDPISEHNRLYWYRQTLGQGPEFLTYFQNEAQLEKSRLLSDRFSAERPKGSFSTLEIQRTEQGDSAMYLCASSLVSRNYGYTFGSGTRLTVV.

The chain is built from TRBV19 and TRBJ1-6; D gene ambiguous. The CDR3 contains 15 residues. Germline V gene sequence: CDR1 LNHDA, CDR2 SQIVND (reference sequence). Trimming cost V 7 bases and J 0 bases, with 10 bases left between them. DNA for the CDR3: TGTGCCAGTACCGACACCAGCTCCTATAATTCACCCCTCCACTTT. It encodes CASTDTSSYNSPLHF.

The chain recombines TRBV7-6 with TRBJ1-2, with 7 positions matching TRBD1. Germline assignment: CDR1 SGHVS and CDR2 FNYEAQ. The CDR3 has 13 residues. V lost 5 bases to trimming and J lost 6 bases; unmatched junction nucleotides: 6. The CDR3 here is CASSRGTVDGYTF. The CDR3 DNA sequence: TGTGCCAGCAGCAGGGGGACAGTGGATGGCTACACCTTC.

The chain is built from TRBV19 and TRBJ2-5; TRBD2 matches at 9 bases. The V gene end was trimmed by 5 bases and the J gene end by 1 base; junction bases not matched to a gene: 5. The CDR3 is 15 residues long. The germline CDR1 and CDR2 sequences are LNHDA and SQIVND (reference sequence). The CDR3 spells CASSGGGGAQETQYF. For the CDR3, the DNA is TGTGCCAGTAGTGGGGGCGGGGGGGCCCAAGAGACCCAGTACTTC.

The chain joins TRBV6-5 to TRBJ1-2, with D uncertain. The V gene lost 6 bases and the J gene lost 0 bases, with 11 bases spanning the gap. The germline V gene has CDR1 MNHEY and CDR2 SVGAGI. The CDR3 spans 14 residues. CDR3 nucleotides: TGTGCCAGCAGACTCGCGGCAGCTAACTATGGCTACACCTTC. This gives the protein CASRLAAANYGYTF.

The gene calls are TRBV5-1 and TRBJ2-4, with D maybe TRBD2 (5 bases). The CDR3 sequence is 15 residues long. Trimming took off 2 bases at V and 1 base at J, with 10 bases between the two ends. Germline V gives CDR1 SGHRS, CDR2 YFSETQ. CDR3 sequence: CASSFTSGAKNIQYF. The DNA for the CDR3 is TGCGCCAGCAGCTTCACCAGCGGTGCCAAAAACATTCAGTACTTC.

This clone has more than one count but fewer than ten. This rearrangement joins TRBV29-1 to TRBJ1-6; no definite D call. Germline loops: CDR1 SQVTM, CDR2 ANQGSEA. Trimming took 4 bases from V and 8 from J, leaving 12 bases between them. This CDR3 is 13 amino acids long. For the CDR3, the DNA is TGCAGCGTTGGGGTGACTACCGATTCACCCCTCCACTTT. This encodes CSVGVTTDSPLHF. Supplemented by reference TRBV29-1 and TRBJ1-6, the full variable domain reads SAVISQKPSRDICQRGTSLTIQCQVDSQVTMMFWYRQQPGQSLTLIATANQGSEATYESGFVIDKFPISRPNLTFSTLTVSNMSPEDSSIYLCSVGVTTDSPLHFGNGTRLTVT.

The genes are TRBV4-1 and TRBJ2-7, with 7 positions matching TRBD1. This CDR3 spans 14 amino acids. Germline V gives CDR1 MGHRA, CDR2 YSYEKL. The V gene end was trimmed by 0 bases and the J gene end by 6 bases; junction bases not matched to a gene: 5. CDR3 loop: CASSQENRGSEQYF. The CDR3 nucleotides read TGCGCCAGCAGCCAAGAGAACAGGGGAAGCGAGCAGTACTTC.

The chain employs TRBV6-1 and TRBJ1-1; D gene unclear. V was trimmed by 5 bases and J by 6 bases, leaving 16 bases between them. This CDR3 has 14 amino acids. From germline, CDR1 is MNHNS and CDR2 SASEGT. The CDR3 protein is CASSSRIDYAEAFF. The CDR3 bases are TGTGCCAGCAGTTCCAGGATTGACTACGCTGAAGCTTTCTTT.

The CDR3 DNA follows: TGTGCCAGCAGTTGGGACAGGAGCCAAGAGACCCAGTACTTC. Its protein product is CASSWDRSQETQYF. The chain couples TRBV6-6 to TRBJ2-5; 8 nucleotides align to TRBD1. This CDR3 comprises 14 residues. Germline loops: CDR1 MNHNY, CDR2 SVGAGI (reference sequence). The trim removed 4 bases at V and 1 base at J, leaving 2 bases unmatched.

This chain uses TRBV14 with TRBJ1-5; D call uncertain. V was pared by 4 bases and J by 2 bases, with 6 bases between. The CDR3 sequence is 13 residues long. Germline V gene lookup returns CDR1 SGHDN and CDR2 FVKESK. The CDR3 is CASSPQGNQPQHF. For the CDR3, the DNA is TGTGCCAGCAGCCCCCAGGGCAATCAGCCCCAGCATTTT.

The table lists this clone with a count of one. The chain combines TRBV5-4 with TRBJ2-3; D is perhaps TRBD1 (6 bases). Germline CDR1 and CDR2: SGHNT and YYREEE (reference sequence). This CDR3 region has 13 residues. V lost 5 bases to trimming and J lost 5 bases, with 12 bases between them. The CDR3 nucleotides are TGTGCCAGCAGTTCCGACAGGAAAGATACGCAGTATTTT. It encodes CASSSDRKDTQYF.

The chain combines TRBV28 with TRBJ1-2; 9 bases are shared with TRBD1. This CDR3 has 14 amino acids. V was pared by 3 bases and J by 4 bases, with 3 bases of the junction left unmatched. Germline V gene data show CDR1 as MDHEN and CDR2 as SYDVKM. The CDR3, as DNA: TGTGCCAGCAGTTTCGGGACAGGGCTCTATGGCTACACCTTC. It specifies CASSFGTGLYGYTF.

The CDR3, as DNA: TGTGCCAGCAGCTTTCACAGCCAAGAGACCCAGTACTTC. Translated: CASSFHSQETQYF. The chain uses TRBV7-6 and TRBJ2-5; D not resolved. The germline CDR1 and CDR2 sequences are SGHVS and FNYEAQ. The germline V and J ends were trimmed by 3 bases and 1 base, with 6 bases remaining between them. The CDR3 is 13 residues long.

This chain connects TRBV28 to TRBJ1-2; 8 bases agree with TRBD1. The CDR3 is 14 residues long. With V trimmed by 6 bases and J by 3 bases, 6 bases remained unmatched. Germline CDR1 MDHEN, CDR2 SYDVKM. In nucleotides, the CDR3 is TGTGCCAGCAGGGCGGGACAGGAGGACTATGGCTACACCTTC. Its translation: CASRAGQEDYGYTF.

The rearrangement uses TRBV6-1 and TRBJ1-2, with a tentative D call TRBD1 (6 bases). Germline CDR1 is MNHNS and CDR2 is SASEGT. This CDR3 has 13 residues. Trimming took 3 bases from V and 7 from J, leaving 12 bases between them. The CDR3 loop is CASSDRGKSGYTF. The CDR3 DNA is TGTGCCAGCAGTGACAGGGGAAAGAGTGGCTACACCTTC.

V gene TRBV6-7 combines with J gene TRBJ2-5, with 7 bases aligning to TRBD1. TRBV6-7 is an ORF, and what it does is uncertain. This CDR3 spans 16 amino acids. After removal of 3 bases from V and 0 bases from J, the junction contained 7 bases not matched to a gene. CDR3 nucleotides: TGTGCCAGCAGTTATGAGGGGGCGAGGGACCAAGAGACCCAGTACTTC. Its translation: CASSYEGARDQETQYF.

Only a few counts were recorded for this clone. This chain links TRBV27 with TRBJ2-7; 8 bases agree with TRBD1. This CDR3 contains 13 residues. CDR1 and CDR2 from the germline V gene are MNHEY and SMNVEV (reference sequence). Trimming at V came to 6 bases and at J to 4 bases, leaving 5 bases not matched to a gene. CDR3 DNA sequence: TGTGCCAGCAGACCTGGGACAGGATACGAGCAGTACTTC. Translated: CASRPGTGYEQYF.

The chain recombines TRBV4-1 with TRBJ1-5; no clear D gene. The CDR3 covers 15 residues. V was pared by 3 bases and J by 0 bases, with 9 bases between. CDR1 and CDR2 (germline): MGHRA, YSYEKL. DNA for the CDR3: TGCGCCAGCAGCCATTACAGAGATAGCAATCAGCCCCAGCATTTT. Its translation: CASSHYRDSNQPQHF.

This chain uses TRBV5-1 with TRBJ2-2; 8 positions agree with TRBD1. The V segment lost 5 bases and the J segment 7 bases; nucleotides outside the gene matches: 7. The CDR3 is 14 residues long. Germline CDR1 and CDR2: SGHRS and YFSETQ. For the CDR3, the DNA is TGCGCCAGCAGGCAGCAGGGGGCCGTCGGGGAGCTGTTTTTT. It codes for CASRQQGAVGELFF. The full variable domain, completed using reference TRBV5-1 and TRBJ2-2, is KAGVTQTPRYLIKTRGQQVTLSCSPISGHRSVSWYQQTPGQGLQFLFEYFSETQRNKGNFPGRFSGRQFSNSRSEMNVSTLELGDSALYLCASRQQGAVGELFFGEGSRLTVL.

V is TRBV10-3 and J is TRBJ1-2, with a weak D call TRBD1 (5 bases). Germline CDR1 reads ENHRY; CDR2 reads SYGVKD. CDR3 length: 15 residues. V lost 0 bases and J 6 bases, leaving 14 bases between the germline ends. In DNA, the CDR3 is TGTGCCATCAGTGAGTCGGGGCCTTCCCTGGATGGCTACACCTTC. It yields the protein CAISESGPSLDGYTF.

This clone showed up just once. This rearrangement joins TRBV28 to TRBJ1-5; no firm D call. The CDR3 is 14 residues long. Deletions cut 5 bases from V and 2 bases from J, with 10 bases between. Germline V CDR1 and CDR2: MDHEN, SYDVKM. The CDR3 nucleotides are TGTGCCAGCAGTGAGGGTGTAGGCAATCAGCCCCAGCATTTT. It yields the protein CASSEGVGNQPQHF.

V gene TRBV9 combines with J gene TRBJ2-1; 12 nucleotides match TRBD2. Unmatched junction bases numbered 5, after V lost 4 bases and J lost 6 bases. CDR3 length equals 15 residues. Germline CDR1 and CDR2: SGDLS and YYNGEE. The CDR3 DNA reads TGTGCCAGCAGCCCTACTAGCGGGGGGTTCAATGAGCAGTTCTTC. Amino acids: CASSPTSGGFNEQFF.

This chain connects TRBV7-3 to TRBJ1-1; unclear D gene. Germline V lookup: CDR1 SGHTA, CDR2 FQGTGA. CDR3 length: 13 amino acids. The V gene lost 3 bases and the J gene lost 1 base, with 6 bases spanning the gap. The DNA for the CDR3 is TGTGCCAGCAGCTTCACAGAGAACACTGAAGCTTTCTTT. Its protein is CASSFTENTEAFF.

This rearrangement joins TRBV4-1 to TRBJ1-5; no reliable D call. This CDR3 is 13 amino acids long. V lost 8 bases and J lost 0, with 8 bases in between. Germline CDR1 MGHRA, CDR2 YSYEKL. This CDR3 is CASGAYSNQPQHF. The CDR3 DNA sequence: TGCGCCAGCGGAGCTTATAGCAATCAGCCCCAGCATTTT.

The chain links TRBV7-6 to TRBJ1-4; D perhaps matches TRBD1 (5 bases). CDR1 is SGHVS, CDR2 FNYEAQ, per germline. This CDR3 comprises 16 residues. Between the trimmed V and J ends, which lost 1 base and 6 bases, there was a span of 15 bases. The CDR3 DNA reads as TGTGCCAGCAGCTTAGAATCGGCAGGGATCTATGAAAAACTGTTTTTT. As protein: CASSLESAGIYEKLFF.